A single sample gave rise to the 8 T cell receptor beta chains below, sequenced in a study of T cell repertoires in cytomegalovirus infection. TCRdb redid the calling of the reads with MiXCR, one entry per CDR3 protein. Counted here are roughly 500,000 distinct CDR3 sequences, 33% occurring once; the ten biggest clones make up roughly 15%. Their cognate antigens are unknown. The sequencing used cultured PBMCs, collected from culture after CMV antigen stimulation. The receptor set was obtained from a human donor in good health (CMV status not recorded). Some clones in this sample may be carry-over from other donors' samples.

This sequence joins TRBV10-3 and TRBJ2-5; the match to TRBD1 covers 12 bases. Germline CDR1 and CDR2: ENHRY and SYGVKD. The trim removed 2 bases at V and 5 bases at J, leaving 6 bases unmatched. This CDR3 spans 16 amino acids. The CDR3 region is CAISERPGQGAETQYF. CDR3 nucleotide sequence: TGTGCCATCAGTGAGAGGCCGGGACAGGGGGCCGAGACCCAGTACTTC.

The V gene is TRBV27, the J gene TRBJ2-3; D might be TRBD1 (5 bases). The CDR3 is made up of 13 amino acids. Trimming removed 10 bases at V and 0 bases at J, with 11 bases between. Germline-derived CDR1 and CDR2 are MNHEY and SMNVEV (reference sequence). CDR3 in amino acids: CATQDMSTDTQYF. CDR3 nucleotides: TGTGCCACCCAGGACATGAGCACAGATACGCAGTATTTT.

The chain links TRBV5-5 to TRBJ2-6, with 7 bases identical to TRBD1. This CDR3 is 18 amino acids long. CDR1 is SGHKS, CDR2 YYEKEE, per germline (reference sequence). V dropped 1 base and J dropped 0; count of bases not matched to a gene: 7. The CDR3 sequence: CASSLTRDRISGANVLTF. CDR3 DNA: TGTGCCAGCAGCTTGACCCGGGACAGAATCTCTGGGGCCAACGTCCTGACTTTC.

This clonotype has only a few counts. The V and J genes are TRBV12-5 and TRBJ1-1; D may be TRBD1 (5 bases). The CDR3 sequence is 13 residues long. The germline CDR1 and CDR2 sequences are LGHNT and FRNRAP. V was cut by 1 base and J by 4 bases, with 7 bases left in between. CDR3 bases: TGTGCTAGTGGTTTGGCGGGGGGCACTGAAGCTTTCTTT. Amino acid sequence: CASGLAGGTEAFF.

This clonotype was detected only a few times. The chain links TRBV28 to TRBJ1-4, with 11 bases fitting TRBD1. The length of the CDR3 is 16 residues. CDR1 is MDHEN, CDR2 SYDVKM, per germline. J was trimmed by 4 bases and V by 6 bases; bases with no gene match: 7. CDR3 bases: TGTGCCAGCAGCCGGACAGGGGGCGTCAATAATGAAAAACTGTTTTTT. Encoded protein: CASSRTGGVNNEKLFF.

As for this clonotype: At one boundary the junction diverges from the germline segment, which might be a read error. The chain is built from TRBV6-2 or TRBV6-3 and TRBJ2-6, with a weak D call TRBD1 (6 bases). This CDR3 spans 16 amino acids. Germline CDR1 is MNHEY and CDR2 is SVGEGT. CDR3 bases: TGTGCCAGCAGTTACCCCGCCTCGGTGGGGGCCAACGTCCTGAATTTC. Translation gives CASSYPASVGANVLNF.

This clonotype turned up a few times. This chain connects TRBV7-2 to TRBJ1-1; D not certain. CDR1 SGHTA and CDR2 FQGNSA come from the germline V gene. The CDR3 extends over 14 amino acids. V was trimmed by 4 bases and J by 2 bases, leaving 11 bases between them. CDR3 sequence (DNA): TGTGCCAGCAGCTCGGGTCAGGAAAACACTGAAGCTTTCTTT. This translates into CASSSGQENTEAFF.

This sequence joins TRBV7-6 and TRBJ2-1; 12 bases line up with TRBD2. The CDR3 runs 15 residues. The germline V gene encodes CDR1 SGHVS and CDR2 FNYEAQ. J was trimmed by 7 bases and V by 5 bases; bases with no gene match: 6. DNA of the CDR3: TGTGCCAGCAGCCAGCGGACTAGCGGGGCTAATGAGCAGTTCTTC. This sequence encodes CASSQRTSGANEQFF.